The clone carrying this T cell receptor beta chain was detected only a few times. Clones were read by immunoSEQ multiplex PCR, and TCRdb kept only the in-frame ones, dropping some. The sample consists of roughly 60,000 clones, about 83% of them appearing once. The CDR3 contains 17 residues. Germline V gene sequence: CDR1 MNHEY, CDR2 SMNVEV (reference sequence). Losses at the gene ends were 6 bases for V and 0 bases for J; bases not matched to a gene: 5. The entry originates in a study of OX40 agonist ivuxolimab in advanced cancers. Study at large: Three partial responders included one hepatocellular carcinoma patient and two cutaneous melanoma patients.

This sequence was found in an adult with an advanced solid tumor such as melanoma, head and neck, liver or kidney cancer. The V and J genes are TRBV27 and TRBJ2-4, with TRBD2 identical over 13 bases. Sequenced material: CD4+ or CD8+ T cells sorted from blood, taken in a trial of the OX40 agonist ivuxolimab. The DNA of the CDR3 is TGTGCCAGCAGGGGACTAGCGGGGCCTTTAGCCAAAAACATTCAGTACTTC. Its protein product is CASRGLAGPLAKNIQYF.